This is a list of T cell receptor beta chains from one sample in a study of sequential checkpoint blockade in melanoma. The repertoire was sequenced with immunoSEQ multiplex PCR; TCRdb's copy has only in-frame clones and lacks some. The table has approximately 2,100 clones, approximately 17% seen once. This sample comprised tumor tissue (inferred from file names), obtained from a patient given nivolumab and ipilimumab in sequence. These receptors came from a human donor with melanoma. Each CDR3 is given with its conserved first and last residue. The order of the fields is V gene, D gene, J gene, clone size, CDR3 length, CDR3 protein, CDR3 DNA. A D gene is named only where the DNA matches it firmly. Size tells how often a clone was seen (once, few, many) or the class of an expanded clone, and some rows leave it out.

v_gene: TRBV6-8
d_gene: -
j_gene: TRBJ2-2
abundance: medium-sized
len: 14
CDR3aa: CASSSRVGTGELFF
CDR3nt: TGTGCCAGCAGTTCGAGAGTTGGGACCGGGGAGCTGTTTTTT

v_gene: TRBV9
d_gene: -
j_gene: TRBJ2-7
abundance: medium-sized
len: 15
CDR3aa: CASSGGQGLTYEQYF
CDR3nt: TGTGCCAGCAGCGGGGGGCAGGGACTTACCTACGAGCAGTACTTC

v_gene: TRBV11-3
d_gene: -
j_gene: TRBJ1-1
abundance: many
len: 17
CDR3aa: CASRAPNRQSGNTEAFF
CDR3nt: TGTGCCAGCAGGGCTCCCAACCGACAGTCGGGTAACACTGAAGCTTTCTTT

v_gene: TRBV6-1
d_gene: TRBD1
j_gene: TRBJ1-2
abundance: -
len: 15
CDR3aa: CASSEGTGARYGYTF
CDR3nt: TGTGCCAGCAGTGAAGGTACAGGGGCTCGCTATGGCTACACCTTC

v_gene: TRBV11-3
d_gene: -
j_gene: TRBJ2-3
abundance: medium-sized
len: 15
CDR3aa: CASSPGRGGTDTQYF
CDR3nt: TGTGCCAGCAGCCCAGGGCGAGGGGGCACAGATACGCAGTATTTT

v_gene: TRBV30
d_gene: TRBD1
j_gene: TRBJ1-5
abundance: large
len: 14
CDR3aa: CAWEGGTGNQPQHF
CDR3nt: TGTGCCTGGGAGGGAGGGACAGGTAATCAGCCCCAGCATTTT

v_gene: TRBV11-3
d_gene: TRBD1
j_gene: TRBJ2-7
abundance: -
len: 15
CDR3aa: CASSLDRDRVVEQYF
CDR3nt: TGTGCCAGCAGCTTAGACCGGGACAGGGTTGTCGAGCAGTACTTC

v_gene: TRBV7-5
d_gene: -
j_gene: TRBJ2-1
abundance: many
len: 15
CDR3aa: CASRLGLAGKNEQFF
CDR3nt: TGTGCCAGCAGACTAGGACTAGCGGGGAAGAATGAGCAGTTCTTC

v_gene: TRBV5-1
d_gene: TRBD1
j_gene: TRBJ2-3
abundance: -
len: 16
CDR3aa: CASSTGEGQGADTQYF
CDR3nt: TGCGCCAGCAGCACCGGGGAGGGACAGGGAGCAGATACGCAGTATTTT

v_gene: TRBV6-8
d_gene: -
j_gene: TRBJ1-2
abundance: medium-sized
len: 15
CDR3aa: CASSYRQAANYGYTF
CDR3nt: TGTGCCAGCAGTTACAGACAGGCGGCTAACTATGGCTACACCTTC

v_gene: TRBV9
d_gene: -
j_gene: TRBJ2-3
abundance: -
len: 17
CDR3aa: CASSVTGAGLSTDTQYF
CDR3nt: TGTGCCAGCAGCGTAACTGGTGCGGGCCTCTCCACAGATACGCAGTATTTT

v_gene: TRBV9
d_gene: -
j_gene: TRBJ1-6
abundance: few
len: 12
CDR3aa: CASSPLNSPLHF
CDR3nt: TGTGCCAGCAGTCCGCTCAATTCACCCCTCCACTTT

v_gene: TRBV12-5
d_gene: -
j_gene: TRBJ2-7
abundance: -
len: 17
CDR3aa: CASGLDGSGSGAYEQYF
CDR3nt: TGTGCTAGTGGTTTGGACGGATCCGGGTCCGGGGCCTACGAGCAGTACTTC

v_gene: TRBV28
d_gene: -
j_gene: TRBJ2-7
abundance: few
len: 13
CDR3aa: CATDNGGRDEQYF
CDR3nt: TGTGCCACCGATAACGGGGGGCGCGACGAGCAGTACTTC

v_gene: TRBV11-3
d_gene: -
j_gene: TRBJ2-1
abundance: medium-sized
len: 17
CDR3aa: CASSPKGMAPTYNEQFF
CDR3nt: TGTGCCAGCAGCCCTAAGGGAATGGCTCCTACTTACAATGAGCAGTTCTTC

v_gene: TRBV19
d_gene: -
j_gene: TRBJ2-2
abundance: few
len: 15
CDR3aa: CASSPSGARTGELFF
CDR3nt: TGTGCCAGTAGCCCCTCTGGGGCGAGGACCGGGGAGCTGTTTTTT

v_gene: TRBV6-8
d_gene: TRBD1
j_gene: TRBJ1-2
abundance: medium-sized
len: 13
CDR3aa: CASSLTGDYGYTF
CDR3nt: TGTGCCAGCAGCCTGACAGGGGACTATGGCTACACCTTC

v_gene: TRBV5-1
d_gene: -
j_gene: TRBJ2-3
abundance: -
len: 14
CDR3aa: CASSPSDPAGTQYF
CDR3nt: TGCGCCAGCAGCCCCTCGGATCCGGCAGGCACGCAGTATTTT

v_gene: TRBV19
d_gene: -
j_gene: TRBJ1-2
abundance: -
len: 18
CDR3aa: CASSILDPRGPANYGYTF
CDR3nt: TGTGCCAGTAGTATTTTGGACCCTCGGGGACCAGCTAACTATGGCTACACCTTC

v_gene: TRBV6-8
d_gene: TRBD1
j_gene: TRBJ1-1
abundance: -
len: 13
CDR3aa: CASSRRQGTEAFF
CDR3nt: TGTGCCAGCAGTCGAAGACAGGGGACTGAAGCTTTCTTT

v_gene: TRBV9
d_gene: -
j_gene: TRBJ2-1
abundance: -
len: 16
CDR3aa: CASSVSGVIENNEQFF
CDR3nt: TGTGCCAGCAGCGTTTCTGGGGTGATTGAGAACAATGAGCAGTTCTTC

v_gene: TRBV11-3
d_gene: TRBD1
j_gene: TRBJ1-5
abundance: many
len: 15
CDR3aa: CASSQGGHSNQPQHF
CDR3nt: TGTGCCAGCAGCCAGGGGGGCCATAGCAATCAGCCCCAGCATTTT

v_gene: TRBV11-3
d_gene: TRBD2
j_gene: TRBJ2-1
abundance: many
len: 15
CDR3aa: CASSPAGGRAHEQFF
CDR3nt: TGTGCCAGCAGCCCGGCGGGCGGGAGGGCCCATGAGCAGTTCTTC

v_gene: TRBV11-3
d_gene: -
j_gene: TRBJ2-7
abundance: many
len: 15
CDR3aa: CASSLTPTGTYEQYF
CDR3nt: TGTGCCAGCAGCTTGACCCCGACAGGTACCTACGAGCAGTACTTC

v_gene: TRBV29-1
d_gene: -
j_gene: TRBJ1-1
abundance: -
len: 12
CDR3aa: CSVSRGNTEAFF
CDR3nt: TGCAGCGTTAGCCGGGGGAACACTGAAGCTTTCTTT

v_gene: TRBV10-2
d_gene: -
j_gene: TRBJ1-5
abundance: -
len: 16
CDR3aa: CASSEYRSPSNQPQHF
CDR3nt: TGCGCCAGCAGTGAGTACAGGTCGCCCTCTAATCAGCCCCAGCATTTT

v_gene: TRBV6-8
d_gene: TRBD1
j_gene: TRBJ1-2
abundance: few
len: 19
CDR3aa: CASRNSLTGTGGVDYGYTF
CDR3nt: TGTGCCAGCAGAAACTCCTTGACCGGGACAGGGGGCGTAGACTATGGCTACACCTTC

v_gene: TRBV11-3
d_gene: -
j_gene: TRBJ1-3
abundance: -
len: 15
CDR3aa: CASTKMGTSGNTIYF
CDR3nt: TGTGCCAGCACCAAAATGGGGACATCTGGAAACACCATATATTTT

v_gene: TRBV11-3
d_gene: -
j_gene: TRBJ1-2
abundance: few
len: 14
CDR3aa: CASSSIQVNYGYTF
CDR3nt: TGTGCCAGCAGCTCCATACAGGTTAACTATGGCTACACCTTC

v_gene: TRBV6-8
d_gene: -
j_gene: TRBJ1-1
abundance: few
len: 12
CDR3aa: CASKNVHTEAFF
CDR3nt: TGTGCCAGCAAGAATGTCCACACTGAAGCTTTCTTT

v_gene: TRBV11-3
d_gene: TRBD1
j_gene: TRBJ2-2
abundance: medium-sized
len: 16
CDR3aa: CASSSHRDRETGELFF
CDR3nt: TGTGCCAGCAGTTCTCATCGGGACAGGGAAACCGGGGAGCTGTTTTTT

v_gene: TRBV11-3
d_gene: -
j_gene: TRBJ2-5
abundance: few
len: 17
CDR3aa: CASSSPLGSSPVETQYF
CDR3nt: TGTGCCAGCAGCTCTCCTTTGGGGAGTTCCCCCGTGGAGACCCAGTACTTC

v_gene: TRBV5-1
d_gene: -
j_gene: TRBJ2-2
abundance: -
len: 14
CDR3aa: CASSLGRGSGELFF
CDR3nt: TGCGCCAGCAGCTTGGGCAGGGGTTCCGGGGAGCTGTTTTTT

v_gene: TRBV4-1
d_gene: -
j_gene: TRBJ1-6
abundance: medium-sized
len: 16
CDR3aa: CASSQTASAGVSPLHF
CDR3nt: TGCGCCAGCAGCCAAACCGCTTCAGCCGGGGTTTCACCCCTCCACTTT

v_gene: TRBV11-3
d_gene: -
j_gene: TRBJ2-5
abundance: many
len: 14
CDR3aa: CASSLSGGEETQYF
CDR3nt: TGTGCCAGCAGCCTCTCGGGGGGCGAAGAGACCCAGTACTTC

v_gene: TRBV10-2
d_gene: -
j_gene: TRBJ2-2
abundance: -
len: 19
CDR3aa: CASSESLRVGSLYTGELFF
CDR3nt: TGCGCCAGCAGTGAGTCTTTAAGGGTCGGGAGTTTGTACACCGGGGAGCTGTTTTTT

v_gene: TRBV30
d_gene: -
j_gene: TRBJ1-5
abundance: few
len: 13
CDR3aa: CAWSTDSSQPQHF
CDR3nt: TGTGCCTGGAGTACGGACTCGAGTCAGCCCCAGCATTTT

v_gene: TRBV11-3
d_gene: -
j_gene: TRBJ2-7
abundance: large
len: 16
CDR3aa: CASSSSGGGPTYEQYF
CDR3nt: TGTGCCAGCAGCTCTTCCGGAGGCGGGCCGACCTACGAGCAGTACTTC

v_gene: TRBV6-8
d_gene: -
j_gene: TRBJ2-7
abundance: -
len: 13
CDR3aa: CASRGSVAYEQYF
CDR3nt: TGTGCCAGCAGGGGCAGCGTCGCCTACGAGCAGTACTTC

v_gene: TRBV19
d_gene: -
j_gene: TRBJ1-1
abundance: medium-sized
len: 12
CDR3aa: CASSLLGGEAFF
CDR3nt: TGTGCCAGTAGTCTCCTGGGCGGGGAAGCTTTCTTT

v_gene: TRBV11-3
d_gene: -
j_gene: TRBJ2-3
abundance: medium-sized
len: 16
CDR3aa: CASSPTGERNTDTQYF
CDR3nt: TGTGCCAGCAGCCCGACTGGCGAGAGGAACACAGATACGCAGTATTTT

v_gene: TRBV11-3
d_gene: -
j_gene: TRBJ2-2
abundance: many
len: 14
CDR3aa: CASTQTANTGELFF
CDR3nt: TGTGCCAGCACCCAGACTGCGAACACCGGGGAGCTGTTTTTT

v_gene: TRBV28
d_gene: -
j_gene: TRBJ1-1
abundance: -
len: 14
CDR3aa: CASGYGGLNTEAFF
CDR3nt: TGTGCCAGCGGGTATGGCGGACTGAACACTGAAGCTTTCTTT

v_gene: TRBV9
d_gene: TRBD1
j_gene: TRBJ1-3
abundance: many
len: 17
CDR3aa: CASSDLRGGTGGNTIYF
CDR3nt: TGTGCCAGCAGCGACCTCCGAGGGGGGACAGGTGGAAACACCATATATTTT

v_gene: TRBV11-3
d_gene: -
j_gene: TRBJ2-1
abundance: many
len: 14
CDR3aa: CASSLVGTYNEQFF
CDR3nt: TGTGCCAGCAGCTTAGTTGGAACGTACAATGAGCAGTTCTTC

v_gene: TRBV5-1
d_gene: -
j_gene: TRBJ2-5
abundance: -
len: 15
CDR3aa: CASSLVEGLGETQYF
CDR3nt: TGCGCCAGCAGCTTGGTAGAAGGATTAGGGGAGACCCAGTACTTC

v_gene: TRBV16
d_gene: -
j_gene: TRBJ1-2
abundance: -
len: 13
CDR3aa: CASSLLSDNGYTF
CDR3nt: TGTGCCAGCAGCCTCCTATCGGACAATGGCTACACCTTC

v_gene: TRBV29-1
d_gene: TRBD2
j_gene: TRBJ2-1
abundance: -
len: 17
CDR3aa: CSVEGAGLAGTYNEQFF
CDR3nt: TGCAGCGTCGAGGGGGCAGGACTAGCGGGAACCTACAATGAGCAGTTCTTC

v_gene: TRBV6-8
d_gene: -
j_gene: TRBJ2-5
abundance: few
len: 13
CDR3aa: CASSPEGQETQYF
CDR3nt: TGTGCCAGCAGCCCCGAGGGTCAAGAGACCCAGTACTTC

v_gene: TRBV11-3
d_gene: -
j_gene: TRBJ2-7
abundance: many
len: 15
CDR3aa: CASSSTQRNAYEQYF
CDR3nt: TGTGCCAGCAGCTCAACCCAGCGAAATGCCTACGAGCAGTACTTC

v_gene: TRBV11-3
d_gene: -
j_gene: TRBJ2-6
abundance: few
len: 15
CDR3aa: CASSPRQMGANVLTF
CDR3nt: TGTGCCAGCAGCCCCAGGCAGATGGGGGCCAACGTCCTGACTTTC

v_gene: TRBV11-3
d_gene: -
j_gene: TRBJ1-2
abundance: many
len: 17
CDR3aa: CASSLTRSGQGTGGYTF
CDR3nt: TGTGCCAGCAGCTTAACCCGCTCGGGGCAGGGCACAGGAGGCTACACCTTC

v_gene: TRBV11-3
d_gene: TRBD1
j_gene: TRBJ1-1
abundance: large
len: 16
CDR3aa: CASSYRQGNVRAEAFF
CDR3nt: TGTGCCAGCAGCTACCGACAGGGAAACGTTAGGGCTGAAGCTTTCTTT

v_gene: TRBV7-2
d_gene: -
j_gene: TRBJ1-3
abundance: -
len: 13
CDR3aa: CASSLTPGNTIYF
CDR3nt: TGTGCCAGCAGCTTAACCCCTGGAAACACCATATATTTT

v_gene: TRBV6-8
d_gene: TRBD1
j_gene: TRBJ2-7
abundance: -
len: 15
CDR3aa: CASKEGQGDSYEQYF
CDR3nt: TGTGCCAGCAAAGAGGGACAGGGAGACTCCTACGAGCAGTACTTC